The 12 T cell receptor beta chains listed next were all sequenced from one sample in a study of a mutant IDH1 vaccine in newly diagnosed glioma (TCRdb year 2021). Their antigen targets remain unknown. Libraries were built with the immunoSEQ multiplex PCR assay. Sourced from immuneACCESS, this table was stored by TCRdb with only in-frame sequences that have V and J called. A share of the clones is absent; for the studies checked, an unresolved V gene accounts for under half, and the remainder has no known explanation. This sample lists roughly 36,000 clones; over 75% were detected once. Over 2.5% of the sample is taken by the ten largest. The time point label corresponds to: week 23, last vaccination. Each vaccine dose was 300 ug of a 20-mer mutant IDH1 peptide in Montanide, given subcutaneously with topical imiquimod. The specimen was PBMCs, collected from a glioma patient whose treatment included an IDH1 peptide vaccine. Receptors were obtained from a man aged 35-49 years with glioma.

The rearrangement joins TRBV30 to TRBJ1-2; D unclear. The CDR3 spans 15 residues. The V and J ends lost 3 bases and 6 bases respectively, with 20 bases between them. Germline-derived CDR1 and CDR2 are GTSNPN and SVGIG (reference sequence). CDR3 residues: CAWSATFPSGNGYTF. The CDR3 DNA reads TGTGCCTGGAGCGCCACCTTTCCGTCGGGGAATGGCTACACCTTC.

The CDR3 spells CASSRLAAGRDEQFF. The DNA for the CDR3 is TGTGCCAGCAGCCGACTAGCCGCCGGTCGGGATGAGCAGTTCTTC. This chain links TRBV7-2 with TRBJ2-1; 7 nucleotides match TRBD2. The V and J ends lost 5 bases and 8 bases, in that order; junction bases with no gene match: 12. CDR3 length: 15 residues. Per the germline V gene, CDR1 is SGHTA and CDR2 is FQGNSA. Supplemented by reference TRBV7-2 and TRBJ2-1, the full variable domain reads GAGVSQSPSNKVTEKGKDVELRCDPISGHTALYWYRQSLGQGLEFLIYFQGNSAPDKSGLPSDRFSAERTGGSVSTLTIQRTQQEDSAVYLCASSRLAAGRDEQFFGPGTRLTVL.

The chain has TRBV5-1 and TRBJ2-6, with TRBD1 identical over 12 bases. CDR3 size: 16 residues. CDR1 and CDR2 (germline): SGHRS, YFSETQ. The V gene end was trimmed by 3 bases and the J gene end by 10 bases; junction bases not matched to a gene: 8. The CDR3 here is CASSSRDRGLSNVLTF. CDR3 in DNA: TGCGCCAGCAGCTCCCGGGACAGGGGGCTGTCGAACGTCCTGACTTTC. The complete variable domain, with remaining parts taken from reference TRBV5-1 and TRBJ2-6, reads KAGVTQTPRYLIKTRGQQVTLSCSPISGHRSVSWYQQTPGQGLQFLFEYFSETQRNKGNFPGRFSGRQFSNSRSEMNVSTLELGDSALYLCASSSRDRGLSNVLTFGAGSRLTVL.

This chain links TRBV6-1 with TRBJ2-2; D ambiguous. Germline assignment: CDR1 MNHNS and CDR2 SASEGT. V was cut by 6 bases and J by 0 bases, with 11 bases left in between. The CDR3 is 15 residues long. CDR3 amino acids: CASSPMGPNTGELFF. The CDR3 bases are TGTGCCAGCAGCCCCATGGGCCCGAACACCGGGGAGCTGTTTTTT.

The chain links TRBV7-9 to TRBJ2-1, with a tentative D call TRBD2 (6 bases). This CDR3 has 16 amino acids. The V end was cut by 3 bases, the J end by 2 bases, with 14 bases between. Germline CDR1 reads SEHNR; CDR2 reads FQNEAQ (reference sequence). The DNA of the CDR3 is TGTGCCAGCAGCTTTCGGAGGGAGAGGGCCTACAATGAGCAGTTCTTC. As protein: CASSFRRERAYNEQFF.

The chain uses TRBV7-2 and TRBJ2-1; D may be TRBD2 (6 bases). From germline, CDR1 is SGHTA and CDR2 FQGNSA. CDR3 length: 15 amino acids. Trimming cost V 3 bases and J 6 bases, with 15 bases left between them. CDR3 protein: CASSFRGIASNEQFF. The CDR3 region has the DNA TGTGCCAGCAGCTTTCGGGGGATCGCGAGCAATGAGCAGTTCTTC.

The chain carries TRBV13 and TRBJ2-3; 8 positions agree with TRBD2. Germline V gene sequence: CDR1 PRHDT, CDR2 FYEKMQ (reference sequence). After removal of 5 bases from V and 4 bases from J, the junction contained 5 bases not matched to a gene. The CDR3 totals 14 residues. The DNA of the CDR3 is TGTGCCAGCAGCCGAGCGGGGGAGGCAGATACGCAGTATTTT. This sequence encodes CASSRAGEADTQYF.

V is TRBV2 and J is TRBJ1-5, with 7 bases aligning to TRBD1. Germline V gives CDR1 SNHLY, CDR2 FYNNEI. Trimming took 7 bases from V and 5 from J; bases not matched to a gene: 5. The length of the CDR3 is 13 residues. The CDR3 DNA follows: TGTGCCAGCAACGGACAGGCCCATCAGCCCCAGCATTTT. This codes for CASNGQAHQPQHF.

This clone was recorded only once. The V gene is TRBV11-2, the J gene TRBJ2-2; weak D call: TRBD2 (5 bases). This CDR3 region has 16 residues. V was cut by 5 bases and J by 3 bases, with 16 bases left in between. CDR1 is SGHAT, CDR2 FQNNGV, per germline. The CDR3 protein is CASSGRLAPYTGELFF. The CDR3 nucleotides read TGTGCCAGCAGCGGTCGGCTAGCACCTTACACCGGGGAGCTGTTTTTT. The full variable domain, in which reference TRBV11-2 and TRBJ2-2 provide the parts outside the CDR3, is EAGVAQSPRYKIIEKRQSVAFWCNPISGHATLYWYQQILGQGPKLLIQFQNNGVVDDSQLPKDRFSAERLKGVDSTLKIQPAKLEDSAVYLCASSGRLAPYTGELFFGEGSRLTVL.

The V gene is TRBV4-1, the J gene TRBJ1-2, with 8 bases identical to TRBD1. The CDR3 totals 15 residues. V lost 0 bases, J lost 5 bases, and 5 bases stayed unmatched. Germline V gene sequence: CDR1 MGHRA, CDR2 YSYEKL. CDR3 amino acids: CASSQDQGARYGYTF. The CDR3 nucleotides are TGCGCCAGCAGCCAAGATCAGGGGGCGCGGTATGGCTACACCTTC.

This clone has just one count. V is TRBV4-2 and J is TRBJ1-4; TRBD1 is a possible D gene (5 bases). CDR1 LGHNA and CDR2 YNFKEQ come from the germline V gene. This CDR3 has 23 amino acids. V lost 3 bases, J lost 2 bases, and 34 bases lay in between. The CDR3 nucleotides are TGTGCCAGCAGCCACCCTACCCCCGTTCTCCGTGGGGCCCCGTTCTTCACTAATGAAAAACTGTTTTTT. Translating gives CASSHPTPVLRGAPFFTNEKLFF.

V usage is TRBV14 and J usage is TRBJ1-2, with D perhaps TRBD1 (6 bases). Between the trimmed V and J ends, which lost 5 bases and 3 bases, there was a span of 10 bases. CDR1 SGHDN and CDR2 FVKESK come from the germline V gene. This CDR3 is built from 13 residues. CDR3 protein: CASSDTGYYGYTF. The CDR3 DNA reads TGTGCCAGCAGCGATACAGGGTACTATGGCTACACCTTC.